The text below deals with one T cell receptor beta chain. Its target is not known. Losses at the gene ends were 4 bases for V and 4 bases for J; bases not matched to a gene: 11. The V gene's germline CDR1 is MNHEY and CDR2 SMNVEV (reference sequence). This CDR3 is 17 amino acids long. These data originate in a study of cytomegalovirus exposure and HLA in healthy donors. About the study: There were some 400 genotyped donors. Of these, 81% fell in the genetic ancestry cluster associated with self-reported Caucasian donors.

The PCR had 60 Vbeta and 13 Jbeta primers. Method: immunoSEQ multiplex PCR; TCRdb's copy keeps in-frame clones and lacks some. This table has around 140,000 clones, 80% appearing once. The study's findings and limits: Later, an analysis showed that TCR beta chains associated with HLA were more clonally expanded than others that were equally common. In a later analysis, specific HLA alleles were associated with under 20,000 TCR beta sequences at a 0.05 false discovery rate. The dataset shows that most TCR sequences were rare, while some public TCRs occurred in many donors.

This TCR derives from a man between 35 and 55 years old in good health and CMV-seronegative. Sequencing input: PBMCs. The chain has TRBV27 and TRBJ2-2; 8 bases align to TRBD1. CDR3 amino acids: CASSSSRQGSGTGELFF. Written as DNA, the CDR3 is TGTGCCAGCAGTTCCTCTCGACAGGGGTCGGGCACCGGGGAGCTGTTTTTT.